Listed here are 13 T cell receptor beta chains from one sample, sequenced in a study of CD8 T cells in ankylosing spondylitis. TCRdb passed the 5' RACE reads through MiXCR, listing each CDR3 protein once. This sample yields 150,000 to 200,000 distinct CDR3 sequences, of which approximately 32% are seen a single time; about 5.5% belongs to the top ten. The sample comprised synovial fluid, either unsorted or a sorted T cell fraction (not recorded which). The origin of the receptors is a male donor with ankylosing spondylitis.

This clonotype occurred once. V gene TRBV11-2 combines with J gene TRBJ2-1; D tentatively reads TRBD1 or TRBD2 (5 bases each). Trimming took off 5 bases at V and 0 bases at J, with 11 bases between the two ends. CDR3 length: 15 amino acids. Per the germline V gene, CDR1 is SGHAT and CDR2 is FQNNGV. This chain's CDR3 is CASSPGPSSYNEQFF. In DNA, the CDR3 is TGTGCCAGCAGCCCGGGACCTAGCTCCTACAATGAGCAGTTCTTC. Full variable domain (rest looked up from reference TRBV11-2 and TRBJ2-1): EAGVAQSPRYKIIEKRQSVAFWCNPISGHATLYWYQQILGQGPKLLIQFQNNGVVDDSQLPKDRFSAERLKGVDSTLKIQPAKLEDSAVYLCASSPGPSSYNEQFFGPGTRLTVL.

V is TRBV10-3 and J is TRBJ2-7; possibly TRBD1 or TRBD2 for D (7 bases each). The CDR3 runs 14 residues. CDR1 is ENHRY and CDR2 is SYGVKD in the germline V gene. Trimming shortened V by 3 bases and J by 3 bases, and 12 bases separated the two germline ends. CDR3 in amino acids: CAISEQGRGYEQYF. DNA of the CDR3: TGTGCCATCAGTGAACAGGGGAGGGGCTACGAGCAGTACTTC.

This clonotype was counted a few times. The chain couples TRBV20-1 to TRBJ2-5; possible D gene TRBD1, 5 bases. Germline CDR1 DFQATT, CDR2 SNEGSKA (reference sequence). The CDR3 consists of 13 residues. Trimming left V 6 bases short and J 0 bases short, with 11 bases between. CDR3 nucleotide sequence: TGCAGTGCAAAAAGACAGAACCAAGAGACCCAGTACTTC. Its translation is CSAKRQNQETQYF.

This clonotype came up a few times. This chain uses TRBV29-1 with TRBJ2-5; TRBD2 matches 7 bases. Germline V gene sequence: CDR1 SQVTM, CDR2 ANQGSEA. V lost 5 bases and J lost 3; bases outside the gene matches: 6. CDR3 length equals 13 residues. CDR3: CSVLPGGKETQYF. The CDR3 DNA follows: TGCAGCGTTCTTCCGGGGGGAAAAGAGACCCAGTACTTC.

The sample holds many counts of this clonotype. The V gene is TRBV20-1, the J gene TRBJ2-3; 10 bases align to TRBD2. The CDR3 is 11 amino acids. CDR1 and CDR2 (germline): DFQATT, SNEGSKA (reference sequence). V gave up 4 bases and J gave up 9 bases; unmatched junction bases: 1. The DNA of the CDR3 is TGCAGTGCTATACTAGCGGGGACGCAGTATTTT. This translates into CSAILAGTQYF.

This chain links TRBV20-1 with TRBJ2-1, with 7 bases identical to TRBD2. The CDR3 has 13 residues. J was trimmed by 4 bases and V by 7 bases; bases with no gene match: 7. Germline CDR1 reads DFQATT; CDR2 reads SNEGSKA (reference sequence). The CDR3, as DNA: TGCAGTGTAACAGCGGGGCAATACAATGAGCAGTTCTTC. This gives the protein CSVTAGQYNEQFF.

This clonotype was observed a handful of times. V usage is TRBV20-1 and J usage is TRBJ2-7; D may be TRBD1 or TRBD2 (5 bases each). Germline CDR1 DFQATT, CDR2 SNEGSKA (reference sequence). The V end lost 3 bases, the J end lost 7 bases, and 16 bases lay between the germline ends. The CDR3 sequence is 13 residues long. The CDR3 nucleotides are TGCAGTGCTAGGGCAATGGGGACCCCGGAGCAGTACTTC. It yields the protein CSARAMGTPEQYF.

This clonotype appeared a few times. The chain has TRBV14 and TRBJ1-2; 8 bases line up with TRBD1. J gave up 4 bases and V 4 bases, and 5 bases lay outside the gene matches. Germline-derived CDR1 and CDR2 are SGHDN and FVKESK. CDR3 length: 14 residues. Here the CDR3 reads CASSPGQAPYGYTF. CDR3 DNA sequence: TGTGCCAGCAGCCCGGGACAGGCGCCCTATGGCTACACCTTC.

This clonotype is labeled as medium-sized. This chain's CDR3 is CASSIGGTQGNQPQHF. CDR3 coding DNA: TGTGCCAGTAGTATCGGAGGCACCCAGGGGAATCAGCCCCAGCATTTT. This chain links TRBV19 with TRBJ1-5; a possible D gene is TRBD1 (6 bases). The germline CDR1 and CDR2 sequences are LNHDA and SQIVND (reference sequence). The CDR3 loop spans 16 amino acids. V lost 3 bases, J lost 4 bases, and 16 bases lay in between.

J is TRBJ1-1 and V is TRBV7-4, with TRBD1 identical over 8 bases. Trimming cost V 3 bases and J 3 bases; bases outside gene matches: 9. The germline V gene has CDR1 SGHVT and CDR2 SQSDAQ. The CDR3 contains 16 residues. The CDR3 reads CASSLLQGAGDTEAFF. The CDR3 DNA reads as TGTGCCAGCAGCTTGTTGCAGGGGGCGGGTGACACTGAAGCTTTCTTT.

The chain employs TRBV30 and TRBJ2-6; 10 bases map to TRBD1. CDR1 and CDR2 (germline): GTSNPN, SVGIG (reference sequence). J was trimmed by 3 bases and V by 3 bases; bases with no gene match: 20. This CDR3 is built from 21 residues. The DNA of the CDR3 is TGTGCCTGGAGGAGTAAGTCTCAAACCCGGACAGGGGGAGGTGGGGCCAACGTCCTGACTTTC. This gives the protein CAWRSKSQTRTGGGGANVLTF.

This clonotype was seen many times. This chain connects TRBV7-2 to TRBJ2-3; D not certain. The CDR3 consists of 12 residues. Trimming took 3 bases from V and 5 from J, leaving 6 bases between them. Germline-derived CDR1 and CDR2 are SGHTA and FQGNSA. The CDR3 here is CASSFRGDTQYF. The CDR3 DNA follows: TGTGCCAGCAGCTTCCGAGGAGATACGCAGTATTTT.

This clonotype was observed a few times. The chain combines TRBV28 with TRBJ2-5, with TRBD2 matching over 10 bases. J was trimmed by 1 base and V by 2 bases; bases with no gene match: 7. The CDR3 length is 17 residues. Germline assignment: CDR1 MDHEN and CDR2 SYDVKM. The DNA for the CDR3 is TGTGCCAGCAGTTTAGGACCTAGCGGGAGCCTCCAAGAGACCCAGTACTTC. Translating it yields CASSLGPSGSLQETQYF.